This T cell receptor (beta chain) derives from a study of monozygotic twins with inflammatory bowel disease (dated by TCRdb to between 2018 and 2021). Background on the whole study: A total of some 30 monozygotic twin pairs were included in the full study, comprising nine German pairs (four IBD-concordant, five IBD-discordant) and 19 IBD-discordant Danish pairs. The search for disease-associated traits relied mainly on comparing, within discordant pairs, IBD patients with their genetically identical healthy co-twins. Each individual had, on average, about 151 000 unique TCRalpha sequences and 181 000 unique TCRbeta sequences available for analysis.

The CDR1 and CDR2 encoded by the germline V gene (reference sequence) are DFQATT and SNEGSKA. The CDR3 runs 16 amino acids, cysteine and phenylalanine included. No DNA has been recorded. The study at large found these results: No single strong signal or clonotype linked to IBD turned up in the results, so the idea that one exists was not supported. Because patients received different immunosuppressive treatments, the repertoires may have picked up extra background noise and variability between individuals. TCRbeta repertoire diversity, by inverse Simpson index, was decreased in IBD patients compared with their healthy co-twins. IBD patients shared fewer clonotypes with other individuals than healthy twins did, most markedly in patients showing signs of disease activity. The analysis was unable to tell apart different T cell subtypes. No difference in repertoire similarity was observed between concordant and discordant twins, possibly owing to limited statistical power.

The method was 5' RACE. Each TCR library was prepared from roughly 3.5 ug of total RNA. For each sample, cDNA was synthesized in eight separate reactions using SMARTScribe reverse transcriptase. Unique molecular identifiers containing a 6-nucleotide sample barcode were introduced through template switching during cDNA synthesis. Amplification of TCRalpha and TCRbeta cDNA involved two nested PCRs of approximately 16 and 9 cycles, and each PCR was followed by bead purification. Before amplification, the cDNA was both treated with uracil DNA-glycosylase and purified with the QIAquick PCR purification kit. The second PCR was the step at which Illumina TruSeq-compatible adapters and sample-specific barcodes were added. TapeStation and Qubit were used to check library quality and concentration, and 5 to 6 ng of each library went into the pool. The pooled libraries were sequenced with 2 x 100 bp reads and custom sequencing primers on an Illumina HiSeq2500 single-index Rapid Run. The paper's processing steps were these. UMI-based consensus assembly with MiGEC version 1.2.6 was used to correct PCR and sequencing errors. MiXCR version 2.1.1 was used to carry out V(D)J alignment, clonotype assembly and CDR3 extraction. To normalise gene usage, clonotype sharing and MAIT/NKT TCR abundance, the analysis used the top 1000, 10 000 and 20 000 clonotypes per sample. After downsampling to 27 000 UMIs, diversity was calculated as the inverse Simpson index using the vegan R package. Paired Mann-Whitney U tests were applied to discordant twin pairs, and Benjamini-Hochberg correction was used for multiple testing. Reprocessed by TCRdb, the reads give a single entry per CDR3 protein sequence, without DNA. The V and J calls and clone size are TCRdb's, not the authors'. The table of this sample itemizes approximately 160,000 distinct CDR3 sequences. Over 2.5% of the sample is in the top ten clones.

Of note for this clonotype: Its antigen remains unidentified.

From each donor, an approximately 2.3 ml peripheral blood sample was collected into PAXgene tubes and kept at -80 degrees C. Without any T cell sorting, total RNA was extracted from whole blood using the PAXgene blood miRNA kit on an automated QIAcube. Peripheral blood from monozygotic twin pairs, either concordant or discordant for inflammatory bowel disease, underwent deep TCRalpha and TCRbeta repertoire profiling that used unique molecular barcoding. For every twin pair, smoking habits were documented, and each individual was categorised as a current, former or never smoker. This TCR came from a human donor with ulcerative colitis or Crohn's disease, or a healthy co-twin of an affected twin (not recorded which). Specimen: blood. The chain links TRBV20-1 with TRBJ1-1; TCRdb lists TRBD1, though no DNA is available to test this call. The CDR3 in this case is CSASSGGFTLNTEAFF.